These 22 T cell receptor beta chains share one sample of origin, sequenced in a study of OX40 agonist ivuxolimab in advanced cancers. Library prep was done by the immunoSEQ multiplex PCR assay. TCRdb stores this immuneACCESS table with in-frame sequences only. Part of the clones is absent; in the studies checked, under half of the shortfall reflects unresolved V genes, and no reason is known for the rest. The sample table shows fewer than 30,000 clones, and about 85% are seen once. Approximately 48% of the sample belongs to the ten largest clones. The sample consisted of CD4+ or CD8+ T cells sorted from blood, taken in a trial of the OX40 agonist ivuxolimab. These receptors came from an adult with an advanced solid tumor such as melanoma, head and neck, liver or kidney cancer.

The chain uses TRBV15 and TRBJ1-2; tentative D call: TRBD1 (6 bases). V gave up 0 bases and J gave up 8 bases, with 13 bases separating them. This CDR3 region has 14 residues. Germline assignment: CDR1 LNHNV and CDR2 YYDKDF (reference sequence). The CDR3 protein is CATSRDGGAEGYTF. The DNA for the CDR3 is TGTGCCACCAGCAGAGATGGGGGGGCGGAAGGCTACACCTTC.

The chain has TRBV29-1 and TRBJ2-5; 9 positions agree with TRBD2. After removal of 3 bases from V and 10 bases from J, the junction contained 15 bases not matched to a gene. This CDR3 region has 15 residues. CDR1 is SQVTM, CDR2 ANQGSEA, per germline. CDR3 DNA sequence: TGCAGCGTTGATAATGCGGGGGGGCGGGTTCTAGGCCAGTACTTC. It is translated as CSVDNAGGRVLGQYF.

CDR3 sequence: CASSFPTSAQYF. The CDR3 DNA follows: TGCGCCAGCAGCTTTCCCACTAGCGCCCAGTACTTC. The gene calls are TRBV4-1 and TRBJ2-5, with TRBD2 identical over 7 bases. V dropped 5 bases and J dropped 9; count of bases not matched to a gene: 6. Germline V gene data show CDR1 as MGHRA and CDR2 as YSYEKL. This CDR3 has 12 residues.

The chain uses TRBV21-1 and TRBJ2-2; the tabulated D call, TRBD1, remains unverified against the DNA. TRBV21-1 is a pseudogene segment. CDR3 length: 16 amino acids. CDR3 in amino acids: CASSVKQGQGNGELFF. Written as DNA, the CDR3 is TGTGCCAGCAGCGTTAAGCAGGGACAGGGGAACGGGGAGCTGTTTTTT.

The V gene is TRBV5-5, the J gene TRBJ2-3, with D perhaps matching TRBD1 (7 bases). The CDR3 spans 14 residues. CDR1 and CDR2 (germline): SGHKS, YYEKEE (reference sequence). V was trimmed by 4 bases and J by 3 bases, leaving 12 bases between them. The CDR3 coding sequence is TGTGCCAGCAGCGTACAGGGGAGGACAGATACGCAGTATTTT. This translates into CASSVQGRTDTQYF.

The chain joins TRBV29-1 to TRBJ2-5; D possibly corresponds to TRBD1 (5 bases). Near its end, the DNA agrees better with TRBJ2-7, so the J call may be wrong. This CDR3 region has 11 residues. Germline CDR1 is SQVTM and CDR2 is ANQGSEA. The CDR3 DNA is TGCAGCGTTGGAGCAGGGTCCGAGCAGTACTTC. Its protein product is CSVGAGSEQYF.

The CDR3 spells CASSWTSGPNEQYF. In nucleotides, the CDR3 is TGTGCCAGTAGTTGGACTAGCGGGCCCAACGAGCAGTACTTC. The chain couples TRBV19 to TRBJ2-7, with 11 bases aligning to TRBD2. CDR3 length: 14 amino acids. After removal of 5 bases from V and 5 bases from J, the junction contained 5 bases not matched to a gene. Germline values: CDR1 LNHDA, CDR2 SQIVND (reference sequence).

This clone appeared a single time. The gene calls are TRBV14 and TRBJ2-2; 9 bases line up with TRBD1. This CDR3 region has 16 residues. Germline values: CDR1 SGHDN, CDR2 FVKESK. V gave up 5 bases and J gave up 2 bases; unmatched junction bases: 6. CDR3 protein: CASSGRDRDNTGELFF. Written as DNA, the CDR3 is TGTGCCAGCAGCGGCCGGGACAGGGATAACACCGGGGAGCTGTTTTTT.

There are a few counts of this clone. The chain has TRBV6-1 and TRBJ2-2, with 7 bases matching TRBD1. Germline V CDR1 and CDR2: MNHNS, SASEGT. V shed 2 bases and J 3 bases; nucleotides not matched to a gene: 0. This CDR3 has 14 amino acids. CDR3 region: CASSEQGDTGELFF. CDR3 sequence (DNA): TGTGCCAGCAGTGAACAGGGGGACACCGGGGAGCTGTTTTTT.

The chain recombines TRBV7-9 with TRBJ1-4; 11 nucleotides line up with TRBD1. V dropped 2 bases and J dropped 8; count of bases not matched to a gene: 7. The CDR3 length is 16 residues. CDR1 and CDR2 (germline): SEHNR, FQNEAQ (reference sequence). The CDR3 protein is CASSLLPGQGGEKLFF. The DNA for the CDR3 is TGTGCCAGCAGCTTATTACCGGGACAGGGGGGAGAAAAACTGTTTTTT.

Only a few counts were recorded for this clone. The rearrangement links TRBV7-9 to TRBJ2-2, with a tentative D call TRBD2 (5 bases). The ends were cut back, 7 bases at V and 6 bases at J, with 9 bases in the middle. CDR1 and CDR2 (germline): SEHNR, FQNEAQ (reference sequence). CDR3 length equals 12 residues. This CDR3 reads CASILGAGELFF. The CDR3 DNA is TGTGCCAGCATCTTGGGAGCCGGGGAGCTGTTTTTT.

The chain links TRBV9 to TRBJ1-5; a weak D match, TRBD1 (6 bases). This CDR3 contains 14 residues. Germline CDR1 reads SGDLS; CDR2 reads YYNGEE. The germline V and J ends were trimmed by 4 bases and 7 bases, with 15 bases remaining between them. CDR3 nucleotide sequence: TGTGCCAGCAGCCAAGGGGGGCTCGGGCAGCCCCAGCATTTT. Translated, it gives CASSQGGLGQPQHF. The whole variable domain, filled in from reference TRBV9 and TRBJ1-5, reads DSGVTQTPKHLITATGQRVTLRCSPRSGDLSVYWYQQSLDQGLQFLIQYYNGEERAKGNILERFSAQQFPDLHSELNLSSLELGDSALYFCASSQGGLGQPQHFGDGTRLSIL.

V gene TRBV18 combines with J gene TRBJ1-2; 7 positions match TRBD1. Germline V lookup: CDR1 KGHSH, CDR2 LQKENI. The CDR3 spans 16 residues. After removal of 2 bases from V and 4 bases from J, the junction contained 10 bases not matched to a gene. CDR3 sequence (DNA): TGTGCCAGCTCACCAGCCCTAGGACAGGAAGCCTATGGCTACACCTTC. Translating it yields CASSPALGQEAYGYTF.

The rearrangement links TRBV19 to TRBJ2-7; the match to TRBD1 covers 10 bases. The CDR3 covers 14 residues. Germline V gene lookup returns CDR1 LNHDA and CDR2 SQIVND (reference sequence). V trimming: 3 bases; J trimming: 2 bases; junction bases outside the gene matches: 1. The CDR3 reads CASSMTGGAYEQYF. CDR3 nucleotides: TGTGCCAGTAGTATGACAGGGGGCGCCTACGAGCAGTACTTC.

V gene TRBV9 combines with J gene TRBJ1-6, with TRBD1 matching 7 bases. J lost 9 bases, V lost 3 bases, and 9 bases had no gene match. The CDR3 has 15 amino acids. CDR1 is SGDLS and CDR2 is YYNGEE in the germline V gene. CDR3 DNA sequence: TGTGCCAGCAGCGCGTCAGGGGGGTGGTCTTCACCCCTCCACTTT. Translation: CASSASGGWSSPLHF.

The CDR3 loop reads CASSYRLSGANVLTF. As DNA, the CDR3 is TGTGCCAGCAGTTATCGGTTATCTGGGGCCAACGTCCTGACTTTC. This rearrangement joins TRBV28 to TRBJ2-6; D unresolved. In germline, CDR1 is MDHEN, CDR2 SYDVKM. Trimming stripped 4 bases from V and 1 base from J, with 8 bases between. The CDR3 has 15 amino acids.

The V and J genes are TRBV7-2 and TRBJ2-7; 7 positions agree with TRBD2. The CDR3 consists of 16 residues. Per the germline V gene, CDR1 is SGHTA and CDR2 is FQGNSA. J gave up 2 bases and V 2 bases, and 9 bases lay outside the gene matches. The CDR3 nucleotides are TGTGCCAGCAGCTTAATAACTAGCGTACCTCCCTACGAGCAGTACTTC. Translated: CASSLITSVPPYEQYF.

The rearrangement links TRBV25-1 to TRBJ2-5, with TRBD2 matching 11 bases. The CDR3 sequence is 15 residues long. Germline-derived CDR1 and CDR2 are MGHDK and SYGVNS. Trimming cost V 7 bases and J 3 bases; bases outside gene matches: 7. The CDR3 region has the DNA TGTGCCAGCATTTCCCCTAGCGGGGGGAAAGAGACCCAGTACTTC. Amino acids: CASISPSGGKETQYF.

The CDR3 bases are TGCGCCAAAAATCGGGGGCGGGGTCGGCCGCAATCACCCGGTCGATATTTT. It translates to CAKNRGRGRPQSPGRYF. V usage is TRBV4-1 and J usage is TRBJ1-3; D is perhaps TRBD1 (6 bases). CDR1 and CDR2 (germline): MGHRA, YSYEKL. Trimming stripped 10 bases from V and 15 bases from J, with 37 bases between. This CDR3 is built from 17 residues.

The genes are TRBV27 and TRBJ1-5; D not resolved. This CDR3 is built from 12 residues. Germline CDR1 and CDR2: MNHEY and SMNVEV (reference sequence). Trimming pared 4 bases from V and 2 bases from J, leaving 3 bases between. The CDR3 here is CASSSGNQPQHF. Here the CDR3 DNA reads TGTGCCAGCAGTTCCGGCAATCAGCCCCAGCATTTT.

The V and J genes are TRBV7-9 and TRBJ2-3; 8 nucleotides align to TRBD1. The CDR3 is 16 amino acids. Germline CDR1 SEHNR, CDR2 FQNEAQ (reference sequence). V shed 5 bases, J shed 2 bases, and the junction held 9 bases outside the gene matches. The CDR3 DNA sequence: TGTGCCAGCAGCCCCCCTGAGGACAGGGTCACAGATACGCAGTATTTT. Its protein product is CASSPPEDRVTDTQYF.

The chain combines TRBV9 with TRBJ1-2; D possibly corresponds to TRBD1 (5 bases). Germline lookup yields CDR1 SGDLS and CDR2 YYNGEE. The CDR3 covers 13 residues. The V gene lost 3 bases and the J gene lost 6 bases, with 12 bases spanning the gap. The CDR3 here is CASSGAGINGYTF. The DNA for the CDR3 is TGTGCCAGCAGCGGTGCAGGGATAAATGGCTACACCTTC.